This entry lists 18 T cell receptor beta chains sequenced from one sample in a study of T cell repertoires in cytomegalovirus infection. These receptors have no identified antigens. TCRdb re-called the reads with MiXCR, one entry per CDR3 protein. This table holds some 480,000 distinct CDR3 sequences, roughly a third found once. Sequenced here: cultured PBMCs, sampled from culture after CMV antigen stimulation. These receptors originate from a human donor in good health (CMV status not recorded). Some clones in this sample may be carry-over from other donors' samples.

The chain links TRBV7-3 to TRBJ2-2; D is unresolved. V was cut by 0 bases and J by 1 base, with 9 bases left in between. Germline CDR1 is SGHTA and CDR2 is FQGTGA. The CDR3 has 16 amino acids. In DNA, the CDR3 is TGTGCCAGCAGCTTAACTGTGACGGGGAACACCGGGGAGCTGTTTTTT. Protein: CASSLTVTGNTGELFF.

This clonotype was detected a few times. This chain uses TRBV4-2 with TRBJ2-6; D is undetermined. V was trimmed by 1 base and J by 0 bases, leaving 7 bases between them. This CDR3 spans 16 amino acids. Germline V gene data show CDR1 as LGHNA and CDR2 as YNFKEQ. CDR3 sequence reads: CASSQVGFSGANVLTF. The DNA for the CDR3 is TGTGCCAGCAGCCAAGTCGGATTCTCTGGGGCCAACGTCCTGACTTTC.

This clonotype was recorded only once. Written as DNA, the CDR3 is TGCAGCGTTGAAGATCTGGGGACCGGGACAGGGAATAGCGAGCAGTTCTTC. It codes for CSVEDLGTGTGNSEQFF. The chain combines TRBV29-1 with TRBJ2-1; 9 nucleotides match TRBD1. Looked up from germline, CDR1 is SQVTM and CDR2 is ANQGSEA. This CDR3 contains 17 residues. Unmatched junction bases numbered 16, after V lost 0 bases and J lost 10 bases.

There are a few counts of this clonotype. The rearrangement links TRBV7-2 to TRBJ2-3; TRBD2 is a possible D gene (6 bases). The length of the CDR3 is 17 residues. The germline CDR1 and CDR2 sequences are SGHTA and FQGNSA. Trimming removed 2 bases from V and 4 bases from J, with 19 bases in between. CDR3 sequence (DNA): TGTGCCAGCAGCTTAAATATGCTCGGGGGAGTTTCAGATACGCAGTATTTT. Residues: CASSLNMLGGVSDTQYF.

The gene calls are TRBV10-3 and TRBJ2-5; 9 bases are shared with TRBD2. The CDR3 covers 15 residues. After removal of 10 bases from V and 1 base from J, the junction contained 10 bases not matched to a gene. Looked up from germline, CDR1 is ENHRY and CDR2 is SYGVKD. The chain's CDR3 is CATSVGTSSQETQYF. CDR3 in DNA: TGTGCCACCTCTGTCGGGACTAGCAGCCAAGAGACCCAGTACTTC.

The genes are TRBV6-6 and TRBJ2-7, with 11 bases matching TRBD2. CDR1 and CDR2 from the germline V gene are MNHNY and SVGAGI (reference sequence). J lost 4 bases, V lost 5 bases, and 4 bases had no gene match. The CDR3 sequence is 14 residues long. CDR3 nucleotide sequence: TGTGCCAGCAGTACTAGCGGGAGAGGGTACGAGCAGTACTTC. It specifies CASSTSGRGYEQYF.

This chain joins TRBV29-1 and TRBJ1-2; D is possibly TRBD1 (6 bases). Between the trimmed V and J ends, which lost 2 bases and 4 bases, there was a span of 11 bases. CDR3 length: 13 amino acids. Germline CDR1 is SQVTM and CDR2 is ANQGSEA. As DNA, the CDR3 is TGCAGCGTTGAACGGGACAACAGCTATGGCTACACCTTC. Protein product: CSVERDNSYGYTF.

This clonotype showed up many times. In DNA form, the CDR3 reads TGTGCCAGCAGCTTTCGACTAGCGGGGTTATACAATGAGCAGTTCTTC. Translated: CASSFRLAGLYNEQFF. This chain links TRBV11-2 with TRBJ2-1, with 11 bases matching TRBD2. The CDR3 runs 16 residues. Germline CDR1 SGHAT, CDR2 FQNNGV. V lost 3 bases and J lost 4; bases outside the gene matches: 5.

The CDR3, as DNA: TGTGCCAGCAGCTTAACTTCGGGAGTCATGGATACGCAGTATTTT. This codes for CASSLTSGVMDTQYF. This chain uses TRBV7-9 with TRBJ2-3; possibly TRBD2 for D (6 bases). The length of the CDR3 is 15 residues. V was clipped by 2 bases and J by 6 bases, with 15 bases between them. Germline-derived CDR1 and CDR2 are SEHNR and FQNEAQ (reference sequence).

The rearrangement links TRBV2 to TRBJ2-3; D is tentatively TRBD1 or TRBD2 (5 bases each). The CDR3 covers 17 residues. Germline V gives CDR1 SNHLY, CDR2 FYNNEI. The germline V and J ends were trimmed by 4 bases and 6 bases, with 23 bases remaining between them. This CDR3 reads CASSVNSAGTIPDTQYF. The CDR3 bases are TGTGCCAGCAGTGTGAATTCCGCCGGGACGATACCGGATACGCAGTATTTT.

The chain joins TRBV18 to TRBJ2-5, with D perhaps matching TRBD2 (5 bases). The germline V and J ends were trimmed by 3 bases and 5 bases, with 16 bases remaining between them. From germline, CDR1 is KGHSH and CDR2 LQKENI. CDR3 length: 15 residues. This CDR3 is CASSPARATGETQYF. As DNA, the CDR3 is TGTGCCAGCTCACCGGCCCGGGCGACGGGGGAGACCCAGTACTTC.

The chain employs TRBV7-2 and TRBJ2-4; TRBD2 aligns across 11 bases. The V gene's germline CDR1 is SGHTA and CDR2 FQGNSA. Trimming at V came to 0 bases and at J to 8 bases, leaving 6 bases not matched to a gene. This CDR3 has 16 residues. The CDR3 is CASSLASGRAVYIQYF. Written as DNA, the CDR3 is TGTGCCAGCAGCTTAGCTAGCGGGAGGGCCGTGTACATTCAGTACTTC.

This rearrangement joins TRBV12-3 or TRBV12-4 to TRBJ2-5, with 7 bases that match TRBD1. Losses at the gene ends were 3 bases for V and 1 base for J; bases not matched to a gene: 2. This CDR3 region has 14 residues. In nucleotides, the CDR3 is TGTGCCAGCAGTTTTGGACAGGCCCAAGAGACCCAGTACTTC. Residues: CASSFGQAQETQYF.

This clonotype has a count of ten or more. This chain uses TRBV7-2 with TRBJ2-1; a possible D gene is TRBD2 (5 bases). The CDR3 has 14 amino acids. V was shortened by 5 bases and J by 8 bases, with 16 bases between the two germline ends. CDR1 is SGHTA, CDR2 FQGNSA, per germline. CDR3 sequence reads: CASSQTRRVHEQFF. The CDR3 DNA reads TGTGCCAGCAGCCAAACGAGGCGGGTCCATGAGCAGTTCTTC.

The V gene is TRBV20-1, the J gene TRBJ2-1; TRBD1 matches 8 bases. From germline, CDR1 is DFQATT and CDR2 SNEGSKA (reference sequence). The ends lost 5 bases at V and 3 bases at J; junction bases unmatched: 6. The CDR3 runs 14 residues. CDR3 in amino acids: CSAADGTGYNEQFF. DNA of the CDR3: TGCAGTGCTGCCGACGGGACAGGCTACAATGAGCAGTTCTTC.

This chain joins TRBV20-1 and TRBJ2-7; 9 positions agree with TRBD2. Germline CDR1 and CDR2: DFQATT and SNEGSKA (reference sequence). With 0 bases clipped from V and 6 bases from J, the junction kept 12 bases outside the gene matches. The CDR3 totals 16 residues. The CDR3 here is CSARDTREGRSGEQYF. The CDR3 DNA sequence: TGCAGTGCTAGAGATACGCGGGAGGGCCGATCGGGCGAGCAGTACTTC.

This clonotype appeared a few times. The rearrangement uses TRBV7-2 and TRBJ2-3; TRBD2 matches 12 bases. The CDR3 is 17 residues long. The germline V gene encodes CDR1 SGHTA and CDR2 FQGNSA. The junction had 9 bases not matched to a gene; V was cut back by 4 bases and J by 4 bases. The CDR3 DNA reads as TGTGCCAGCAGCTCTAGACTAGCGGGAGTTGGCCCAGATACGCAGTATTTT. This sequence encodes CASSSRLAGVGPDTQYF. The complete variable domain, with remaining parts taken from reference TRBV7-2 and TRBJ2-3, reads GAGVSQSPSNKVTEKGKDVELRCDPISGHTALYWYRQSLGQGLEFLIYFQGNSAPDKSGLPSDRFSAERTGGSVSTLTIQRTQQEDSAVYLCASSSRLAGVGPDTQYFGPGTRLTVL.

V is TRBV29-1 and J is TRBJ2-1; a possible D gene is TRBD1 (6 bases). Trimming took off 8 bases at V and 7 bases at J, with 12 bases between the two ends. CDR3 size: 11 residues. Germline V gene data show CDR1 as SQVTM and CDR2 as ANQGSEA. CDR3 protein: CSTTGRNEQFF. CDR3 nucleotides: TGCAGCACTACAGGGCGGAATGAGCAGTTCTTC.